The 27 T cell receptor beta chains presented below share a single source sample, sequenced in a study of cytomegalovirus exposure and HLA in healthy donors. PCR employed 60 Vbeta and 13 Jbeta primers. TCRdb's table, derived via immunoSEQ multiplex PCR, lists solely in-frame clones and lacks some. This table holds around 100,000 clones, around 73% found once. Sequencing was done on a sample of PBMCs. The origin of the receptors is a middle-aged man in good health and CMV-seronegative.

The chain combines TRBV27 with TRBJ2-7, with TRBD1 matching over 7 bases. The germline V gene encodes CDR1 MNHEY and CDR2 SMNVEV (reference sequence). V trimming: 6 bases; J trimming: 7 bases; junction bases outside the gene matches: 12. The length of the CDR3 is 14 residues. The CDR3 loop reads CASSPTQDRAEQYF. The CDR3 DNA sequence: TGTGCCAGCAGCCCAACCCAAGACAGGGCGGAGCAGTACTTC.

The chain couples TRBV18 to TRBJ2-3; 7 positions agree with TRBD2. Per germline, CDR1 KGHSH and CDR2 LQKENI. The CDR3 loop spans 14 amino acids. V lost 0 bases to trimming and J lost 5 bases; unmatched junction nucleotides: 2. CDR3 amino acids: CASSPPGTIDTQYF. In DNA form, the CDR3 reads TGTGCCAGCTCACCACCCGGGACTATAGATACGCAGTATTTT. The full variable domain, in which reference TRBV18 and TRBJ2-3 provide the parts outside the CDR3, is NAGVMQNPRHLVRRRGQEARLRCSPMKGHSHVYWYRQLPEEGLKFMVYLQKENIIDESGMPKERFSAEFPKEGPSILRIQQVVRGDSAAYFCASSPPGTIDTQYFGPGTRLTVL.

The chain joins TRBV11-2 to TRBJ1-1, with D unclear. Germline V gene sequence: CDR1 SGHAT, CDR2 FQNNGV. This CDR3 contains 13 residues. The ends were cut back, 1 base at V and 8 bases at J, with 11 bases in the middle. CDR3 DNA: TGTGCCAGCAGCTTAGTTCGGGGAGGGGAAGCTTTCTTT. Encoded protein: CASSLVRGGEAFF.

This rearrangement joins TRBV5-1 to TRBJ2-1, with 8 nucleotides matching TRBD1. The V segment lost 4 bases and the J segment 7 bases; nucleotides outside the gene matches: 4. CDR1 SGHRS and CDR2 YFSETQ come from the germline V gene. This CDR3 region has 13 residues. The CDR3 spells CASSHRGENEQFF. CDR3 sequence (DNA): TGCGCCAGCAGCCACAGGGGGGAGAATGAGCAGTTCTTC. The variable domain in full, with the rest retrieved from reference TRBV5-1 and TRBJ2-1, is KAGVTQTPRYLIKTRGQQVTLSCSPISGHRSVSWYQQTPGQGLQFLFEYFSETQRNKGNFPGRFSGRQFSNSRSEMNVSTLELGDSALYLCASSHRGENEQFFGPGTRLTVL.

The table lists this clone with a few counts. V and J are TRBV5-6 and TRBJ2-1; 8 bases agree with TRBD1. Germline assignment: CDR1 SGHDT and CDR2 YYEEEE. The CDR3 loop spans 15 amino acids. V lost 4 bases to trimming and J lost 4 bases; unmatched junction nucleotides: 7. CDR3 protein: CASSSRDRLYNEQFF. The CDR3 nucleotides read TGTGCCAGCAGCAGCCGGGACAGGCTATACAATGAGCAGTTCTTC.

The chain uses TRBV2 and TRBJ1-3; 8 positions agree with TRBD1. CDR1 is SNHLY and CDR2 is FYNNEI in the germline V gene. Germline trimming cut 0 bases from V and 5 bases from J; bases unmatched to any gene: 12. The CDR3 has 18 residues. The CDR3 DNA is TGTGCCAGCAGTGAAGCCCTTCAGGGGGCAAGACGAAGAAACACCATATATTTT. This codes for CASSEALQGARRRNTIYF.

The chain couples TRBV2 to TRBJ2-7, with TRBD1 matching over 8 bases. Germline CDR1 is SNHLY and CDR2 is FYNNEI. The CDR3 has 13 amino acids. V was pared by 5 bases and J by 2 bases, with 2 bases of the junction left unmatched. As DNA, the CDR3 is TGTGCCAGCAGTTTACAGGGGGCCTACGAGCAGTACTTC. Translating it yields CASSLQGAYEQYF.

As to this clone: The junction and the germline gene differ at one end; a read error may be behind it. This chain connects TRBV18 to TRBJ1-2; no definite D call. Germline V gene lookup returns CDR1 KGHSH and CDR2 LQKENI. The CDR3 totals 12 residues. CDR3 sequence: CASSPPVGRPHF. In DNA form, the CDR3 reads TGTGCCAGCTCACCCCCGGTGGGCAGGCCACACTTC.

J is TRBJ1-1 and V is TRBV10-3, with D unresolved. From germline, CDR1 is ENHRY and CDR2 SYGVKD. V lost 1 base and J 4 bases, leaving 7 bases between the germline ends. The CDR3 is 13 residues long. The CDR3 sequence is CAISEYGGTEAFF. The CDR3 DNA is TGTGCCATCAGTGAGTATGGAGGCACTGAAGCTTTCTTT.

The J gene is TRBJ1-1, the V gene TRBV5-4, with TRBD1 as a possible D gene (6 bases). The V end was cut by 0 bases, the J end by 1 base, with 13 bases between. CDR1 is SGHNT, CDR2 YYREEE, per germline (reference sequence). The CDR3 sequence is 16 residues long. The CDR3 coding sequence is TGTGCCAGCAGCTTGGGAAACAGAGGGGGGAACACTGAAGCTTTCTTT. It translates to CASSLGNRGGNTEAFF.

CDR3 DNA: TGTGCCAGCAGTGAGATTTGGGCTAGCGGGGGGTCCGGGGAGCTGTTTTTT. As protein: CASSEIWASGGSGELFF. This rearrangement joins TRBV2 to TRBJ2-2; TRBD2 agrees at 11 bases. The junction had 9 bases not matched to a gene; V was cut back by 3 bases and J by 6 bases. The V gene's germline CDR1 is SNHLY and CDR2 FYNNEI. The CDR3 is 17 residues long.

This sequence joins TRBV7-2 and TRBJ2-5, with 8 nucleotides matching TRBD1. The CDR3 sequence is 15 residues long. CDR1 SGHTA and CDR2 FQGNSA come from the germline V gene. J was trimmed by 5 bases and V by 5 bases; bases with no gene match: 10. The CDR3 is CASSTKRTGRETQYF. In DNA form, the CDR3 reads TGTGCCAGCAGCACCAAGAGGACAGGGAGGGAGACCCAGTACTTC. The full variable domain, rest sourced from reference TRBV7-2 and TRBJ2-5, is GAGVSQSPSNKVTEKGKDVELRCDPISGHTALYWYRQSLGQGLEFLIYFQGNSAPDKSGLPSDRFSAERTGGSVSTLTIQRTQQEDSAVYLCASSTKRTGRETQYFGPGTRLLVL.

The V and J genes are TRBV4-1 and TRBJ2-1; D may be TRBD1 (5 bases). The V end was cut by 1 base, the J end by 2 bases, with 12 bases between. Per the germline V gene, CDR1 is MGHRA and CDR2 is YSYEKL. The length of the CDR3 is 16 residues. CDR3 DNA sequence: TGCGCCAGCAGCCAAGGGGGCGGTTATCCCTACAATGAGCAGTTCTTC. As protein: CASSQGGGYPYNEQFF.

This chain links TRBV5-6 with TRBJ1-2, with D tentatively TRBD1 (6 bases). Trimming left V 2 bases short and J 2 bases short, with 13 bases between. Germline V gene data show CDR1 as SGHDT and CDR2 as YYEEEE. This CDR3 has 15 amino acids. The CDR3 loop reads CASSLGQGQNYGYTF. The CDR3 DNA reads TGTGCCAGCAGCTTAGGGCAGGGGCAAAACTATGGCTACACCTTC.

CDR3 loop: CAWDGSRQGCGEQYF. The CDR3 DNA is TGTGCCTGGGATGGTTCTAGACAGGGTTGCGGCGAGCAGTACTTC. The chain is built from TRBV30 and TRBJ2-7; 7 nucleotides match TRBD1. The ends lost 5 bases at V and 6 bases at J; junction bases unmatched: 16. Germline CDR1 GTSNPN, CDR2 SVGIG (reference sequence). The CDR3 spans 15 residues.

This clone was detected only a few times. This chain uses TRBV5-1 with TRBJ2-5; 13 bases map to TRBD2. With V trimmed by 3 bases and J by 4 bases, 0 bases remained unmatched. The CDR3 length is 14 residues. Germline CDR1 SGHRS, CDR2 YFSETQ. DNA of the CDR3: TGCGCCAGCAGCTGGACTAGCGGGGGAGAGACCCAGTACTTC. Protein sequence: CASSWTSGGETQYF.

The chain has TRBV2 and TRBJ1-2; 8 positions match TRBD1. Germline V lookup: CDR1 SNHLY, CDR2 FYNNEI. Unmatched junction bases numbered 6, after V lost 4 bases and J lost 8 bases. This CDR3 is built from 13 residues. CDR3 nucleotides: TGTGCCAGCAGTGCCTCGACAGGGGCGGGCTACACCTTC. Protein: CASSASTGAGYTF.

The rearrangement links TRBV5-1 to TRBJ1-2, with 7 positions matching TRBD1. Looked up from germline, CDR1 is SGHRS and CDR2 is YFSETQ. CDR3 length equals 15 residues. J lost 4 bases, V lost 5 bases, and 11 bases had no gene match. The CDR3 DNA follows: TGCGCCAGCAGTTTCGGGACAGACCCCTCCTATGGCTACACCTTC. Translated, it gives CASSFGTDPSYGYTF.

The chain carries TRBV4-2 and TRBJ2-7; 11 bases match TRBD1. Per the germline V gene, CDR1 is LGHNA and CDR2 is YNFKEQ. V was clipped by 1 base and J by 3 bases; unmatched bases: 11. This CDR3 comprises 18 residues. The CDR3 loop is CASSQAEARDRGIYEQYF. CDR3 coding DNA: TGTGCCAGCAGCCAAGCCGAGGCCCGGGACAGGGGGATCTACGAGCAGTACTTC.

This clone was picked up a small number of times. The chain couples TRBV7-2 to TRBJ2-7; 11 nucleotides align to TRBD1. V trimming: 5 bases; J trimming: 3 bases; junction bases outside the gene matches: 3. The CDR3 is 14 residues long. Germline assignment: CDR1 SGHTA and CDR2 FQGNSA. The CDR3 spells CASSGGQGGYEQYF. The CDR3 DNA sequence: TGTGCCAGCAGCGGGGGACAGGGGGGCTACGAGCAGTACTTC.

This clone was detected once. V gene TRBV18 combines with J gene TRBJ2-3; D perhaps matches TRBD1 (5 bases). CDR1 is KGHSH, CDR2 LQKENI, per germline. V was trimmed by 1 base and J by 2 bases, leaving 10 bases between them. The CDR3 has 15 amino acids. The CDR3 loop reads CASSPQTDFTDTQYF. For the CDR3, the DNA is TGTGCCAGCTCACCACAGACAGACTTCACAGATACGCAGTATTTT.

V gene TRBV9 combines with J gene TRBJ1-1; D is possibly TRBD1 (5 bases). Between the trimmed V and J ends, which lost 1 base and 1 base, there was a span of 8 bases. Germline V lookup: CDR1 SGDLS, CDR2 YYNGEE. This CDR3 contains 14 residues. The CDR3 reads CASSVTGTNTEAFF. CDR3 nucleotides: TGTGCCAGCAGCGTAACAGGAACGAACACTGAAGCTTTCTTT.

The chain combines TRBV15 with TRBJ2-2; perhaps TRBD1 as D (5 bases). The CDR3 contains 15 residues. The germline CDR1 and CDR2 sequences are LNHNV and YYDKDF (reference sequence). Trimming left V 6 bases short and J 1 base short, with 12 bases between. The CDR3 bases are TGTGCCACCAGACCAGGGAAAAGGAACACCGGGGAGCTGTTTTTT. It translates to CATRPGKRNTGELFF.

This chain links TRBV2 with TRBJ1-1, with 7 bases that match TRBD1. V was pared by 6 bases and J by 7 bases, with 5 bases of the junction left unmatched. CDR1 and CDR2 (germline): SNHLY, FYNNEI. CDR3 length: 12 residues. This CDR3 is CASRKQGYEAFF. The CDR3 DNA reads as TGTGCCAGCAGGAAACAGGGGTATGAAGCTTTCTTT.

The chain couples TRBV5-1 to TRBJ2-7, with D maybe TRBD1 (6 bases). This CDR3 comprises 13 residues. The ends were cut back, 0 bases at V and 2 bases at J, with 6 bases in the middle. Germline V lookup: CDR1 SGHRS, CDR2 YFSETQ. CDR3 coding DNA: TGCGCCAGCAGCTTGGACAGGGCCTACGAGCAGTACTTC. Translating gives CASSLDRAYEQYF.

This clone was recorded only once. This chain connects TRBV27 to TRBJ1-2, with D perhaps TRBD1 (5 bases). CDR3 length equals 14 residues. V was trimmed by 0 bases and J by 7 bases, leaving 12 bases between them. The germline V gene encodes CDR1 MNHEY and CDR2 SMNVEV (reference sequence). The CDR3: CASSLSRGGTGYTF. In DNA, the CDR3 is TGTGCCAGCAGTTTATCACGCGGGGGTACTGGCTACACCTTC.

This clone was detected a few times. CDR3 residues: CASSLLVIGQGNEKLFF. CDR3 nucleotides: TGTGCCAGCAGTTTACTTGTTATAGGGCAGGGGAATGAAAAACTGTTTTTT. The genes are TRBV28 and TRBJ1-4; weak D call: TRBD1 (6 bases). CDR1 and CDR2 from the germline V gene are MDHEN and SYDVKM. V shed 2 bases and J shed 5 bases, with 18 bases lying between them. This CDR3 contains 17 residues.